This T cell receptor beta chain was sequenced in a study of blood T cell repertoires in COVID-19. On the study more broadly: PBMCs, B-cell-depleted T cells, or T cells provided the cDNA or gDNA that made up the material.

The CDR3 consists of 13 residues. Per the germline V gene, CDR1 is MNHEY and CDR2 is SMNVEV (reference sequence). Trimming stripped 2 bases from V and 0 bases from J, with 4 bases between. Here immunoSEQ multiplex PCR was the method, and the copy in TCRdb shows in-frame clones only, minus some. Of a few hundred thousand clones in the sample, 89% were seen once. About this clone itself: A far larger clone is off by one base, so a read error is likely.

The gene calls are TRBV27 and TRBJ1-1; D ambiguous. Input material: peripheral blood. This sequence originates from a man aged 40-55 years with acute or convalescent COVID-19. The CDR3 reads CASSLDMNTEAFF. CDR3 nucleotides: TGTGCCAGCAGTTTAGACATGAACACTGAAGCTTTCTTT.